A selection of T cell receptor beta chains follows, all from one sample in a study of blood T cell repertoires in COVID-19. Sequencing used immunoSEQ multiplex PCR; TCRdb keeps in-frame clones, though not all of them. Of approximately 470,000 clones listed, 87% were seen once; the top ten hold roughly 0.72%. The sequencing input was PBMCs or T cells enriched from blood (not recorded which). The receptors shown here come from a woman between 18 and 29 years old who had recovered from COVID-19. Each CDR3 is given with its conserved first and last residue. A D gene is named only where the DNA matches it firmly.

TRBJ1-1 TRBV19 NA CASRTGGTEAFF TGTGCCAGTAGGACGGGAGGGACTGAAGCTTTCTTT
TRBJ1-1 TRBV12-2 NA CASRLRRGQGYTEAFF TGTGCAAGTCGCTTAAGGAGGGGACAGGGGTACACTGAAGCTTTCTTT
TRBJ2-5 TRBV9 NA CASTPGSQETQYF TGTGCCAGCACCCCCGGTAGCCAGGAGACCCAGTACTTC
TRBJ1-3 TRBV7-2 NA CASSLQASSSGNTIYF TGTGCCAGCAGCTTACAGGCGTCGAGCTCTGGAAACACCATATATTTT
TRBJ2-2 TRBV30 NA CAWTGGSGELFF TGTGCCTGGACCGGTGGGAGCGGGGAGCTGTTTTTT
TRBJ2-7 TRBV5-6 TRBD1 CASSLLDRGREQYF TGTGCCAGCAGCTTGTTGGACAGGGGGCGGGAGCAGTACTTC
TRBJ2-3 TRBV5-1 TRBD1 CASSYPQDGTGGTDTQYF TGCGCCAGCAGCTACCCTCAAGACGGGACAGGGGGCACAGATACGCAGTATTTT
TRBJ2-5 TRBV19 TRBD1 CASSMDRGRETQYF TGTGCCAGTAGCATGGACAGGGGGCGTGAGACCCAGTACTTC
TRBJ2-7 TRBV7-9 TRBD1 CASSLVRTGSSYEQYF TGTGCCAGCAGCTTAGTAAGGACAGGGTCCTCCTACGAGCAGTACTTC
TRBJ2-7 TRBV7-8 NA CASSLAQGISYEQYF TGTGCCAGCAGCTTAGCGCAGGGGATCTCCTACGAGCAGTACTTC